This T cell receptor (beta chain) emerged from a study of CD8+ T cells in alopecia areata. Extraction of RNA preceded its reverse transcription into cDNA, which served as the sequencing template. Only in-frame clones appear in the TCRdb table, and some are missing; sequencing was by immunoSEQ multiplex PCR. The sample has some 200,000 clones; roughly 40% are singletons. The treatment was: oral pan-JAK inhibitor, 5-10 mg twice daily. The V gene lost 4 bases and the J gene lost 2 bases, with 8 bases spanning the gap. CDR3 length equals 12 residues. The germline gives CDR1 GTSNPN, CDR2 SVGIG (reference sequence).

The receptor's source is a human donor with alopecia areata. The sample consisted of CD4+ T cells sorted from blood, taken at roughly week 36, from a patient treated with tofacitinib. The chain has TRBV30 and TRBJ2-5; D not certain. CDR3 sequence reads: CAWTHTQETQYF. The CDR3 bases are TGTGCCTGGACCCACACTCAAGAGACCCAGTACTTC.